These T cell receptor beta chains were read from a single sample in a study of T cell changes during pregnancy in multiple sclerosis. Sequencing used immunoSEQ multiplex PCR; TCRdb keeps in-frame clones, though not all of them. The sample records about 99,000 clones, about 90% being singletons. The sequencing here drew on peripheral blood, taken after pregnancy. The receptors stem from a female donor with multiple sclerosis, enrolled in a pregnancy study. Both conserved end residues are part of each CDR3. D genes are given only for firm matches. Rows may omit the clone size; those that give it use once, few, many or a size class.

clone_size j_call d_call v_call cdr3_nt cdr3_aa
NA TRBJ1-3 NA TRBV4-2 TGTGCCAGCAGCAAACTCAGAGGAGGCTCTGGAAACACCATATATTTT CASSKLRGGSGNTIYF
once TRBJ1-1 NA TRBV7-9 TGTGCCAGCAGCTTAAACCTAGAGGTATTTGCTTTCTTT CASSLNLEVFAFF
NA TRBJ2-4 TRBD2 TRBV5-1 TGCGCCAGCAGCCTCTCCCCGGGGAGGGTAAACATTCAGTACTTC CASSLSPGRVNIQYF
NA TRBJ1-3 NA TRBV4-2 TGTGCCAGCAGCCAAGGGGGAGGGTTTTCCGGAAACACCATATATTTT CASSQGGGFSGNTIYF
NA TRBJ2-7 NA TRBV5-3 TGTGCCAGAAGCTTGAAAAGGGAGTCGGCCCACGAGCAGTACTTC CARSLKRESAHEQYF
NA TRBJ1-2 TRBD1 TRBV7-9 TGTGCCAGCAGCTTGGGACAGCAGCCTAACTATGGCTACACCTTC CASSLGQQPNYGYTF
NA TRBJ2-1 TRBD1 TRBV5-3 TGTGCCAGAAGCTTTGGACAGGGATACAATGAGCAGTTCTTC CARSFGQGYNEQFF
NA TRBJ2-1 TRBD2 TRBV30 TGTGCCTGCGGGGGACTAGGGGCTTTCAATGAGCAGTTCTTC CACGGLGAFNEQFF
NA TRBJ2-5 NA TRBV25-1 TGTGCCAGCAGCGATCAAGGACATCGCCAAGAGACCCAGTACTTC CASSDQGHRQETQYF
NA TRBJ1-1 TRBD1 TRBV5-4 TGTGCCAGCAGCTTGTCCCGGGACAGGATTGAAGCTTTCTTT CASSLSRDRIEAFF
NA TRBJ2-7 TRBD2 TRBV7-9 TGTGCCAGCAGCCAGGGACTAGCGGGAGTATCCCCTTTCTACGAGCAGTACTTC CASSQGLAGVSPFYEQYF
NA TRBJ1-1 NA TRBV7-8 TGTGCCAGCAGCCCGGGGACTCCTATGAACACTGAAGCTTTCTTT CASSPGTPMNTEAFF